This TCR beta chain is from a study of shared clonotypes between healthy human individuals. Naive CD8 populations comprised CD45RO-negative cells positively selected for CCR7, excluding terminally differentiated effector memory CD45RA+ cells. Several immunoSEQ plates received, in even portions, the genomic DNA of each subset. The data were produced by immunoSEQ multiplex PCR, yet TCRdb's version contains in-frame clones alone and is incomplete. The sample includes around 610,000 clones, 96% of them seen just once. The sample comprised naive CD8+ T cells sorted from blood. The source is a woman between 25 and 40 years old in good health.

Written as DNA, the CDR3 is TGTGCCAGCGACAGGACAGGGCACTATGGCTACACCTTC. Encoded protein: CASDRTGHYGYTF. This chain connects TRBV28 to TRBJ1-2; 8 nucleotides match TRBD1. Germline V lookup: CDR1 MDHEN, CDR2 SYDVKM. V lost 8 bases, J lost 3 bases, and 5 bases stayed unmatched. This CDR3 region has 13 residues.